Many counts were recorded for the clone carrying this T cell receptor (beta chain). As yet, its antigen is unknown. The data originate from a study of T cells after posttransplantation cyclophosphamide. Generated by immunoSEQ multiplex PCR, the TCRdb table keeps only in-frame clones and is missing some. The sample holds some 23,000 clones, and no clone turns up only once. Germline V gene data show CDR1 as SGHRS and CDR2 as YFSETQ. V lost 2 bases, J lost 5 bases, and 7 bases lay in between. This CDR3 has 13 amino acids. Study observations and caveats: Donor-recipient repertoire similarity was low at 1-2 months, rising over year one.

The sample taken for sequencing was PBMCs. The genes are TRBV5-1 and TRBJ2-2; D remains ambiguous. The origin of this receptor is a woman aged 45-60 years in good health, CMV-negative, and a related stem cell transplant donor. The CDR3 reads CASSLQFTGELFF. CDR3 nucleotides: TGCGCCAGCAGCTTACAGTTTACCGGGGAGCTGTTTTTT.